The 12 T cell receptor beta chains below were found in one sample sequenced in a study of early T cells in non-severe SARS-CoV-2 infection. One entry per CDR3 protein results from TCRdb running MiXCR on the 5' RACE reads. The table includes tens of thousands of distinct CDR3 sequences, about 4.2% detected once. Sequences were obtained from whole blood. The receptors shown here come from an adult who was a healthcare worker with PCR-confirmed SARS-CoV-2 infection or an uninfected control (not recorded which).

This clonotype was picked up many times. This CDR3 is CASSPGHSYEQYF. CDR3 sequence (DNA): TGTGCCAGCAGCCCTGGACACTCCTACGAGCAGTACTTC. The chain has TRBV7-9 and TRBJ2-7; D is possibly TRBD1 (5 bases). V was trimmed by 5 bases and J by 0 bases, leaving 8 bases between them. The CDR3 length is 13 residues. In germline, CDR1 is SEHNR, CDR2 FQNEAQ (reference sequence). Complete variable domain (other parts from reference TRBV7-9 and TRBJ2-7): DTGVSQNPRHKITKRGQNVTFRCDPISEHNRLYWYRQTLGQGPEFLTYFQNEAQLEKSRLLSDRFSAERPKGSFSTLEIQRTEQGDSAMYLCASSPGHSYEQYFGPGTRLTVT.

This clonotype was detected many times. The CDR3: CASSEQQGNSNQPQHF. The CDR3 DNA is TGTGCCAGCAGCGAACAACAGGGCAATAGCAATCAGCCCCAGCATTTT. V is TRBV7-8 and J is TRBJ1-5; weak D call: TRBD1 (6 bases). The V end was cut by 5 bases, the J end by 0 bases, with 14 bases between. The CDR3 is 16 amino acids. The germline V gene has CDR1 SGHVS and CDR2 FQNEAQ.

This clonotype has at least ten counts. The CDR3 DNA is TGTGCCAGCAGTCCCGGGACCTTGGAGACCCAGTACTTC. This codes for CASSPGTLETQYF. The V gene is TRBV5-6, the J gene TRBJ2-5, with D tentatively TRBD1 or TRBD2 (5 bases each). V dropped 5 bases and J dropped 5 bases, with 13 bases sitting between them. Germline V gene sequence: CDR1 SGHDT, CDR2 YYEEEE. This CDR3 is 13 amino acids long.

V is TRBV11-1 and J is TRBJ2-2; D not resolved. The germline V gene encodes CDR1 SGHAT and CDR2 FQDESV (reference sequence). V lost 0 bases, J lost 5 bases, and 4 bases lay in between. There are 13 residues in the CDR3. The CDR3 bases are TGTGCCAGCAGCTTAGCTTTGACCGGGGAGCTGTTTTTT. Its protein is CASSLALTGELFF.

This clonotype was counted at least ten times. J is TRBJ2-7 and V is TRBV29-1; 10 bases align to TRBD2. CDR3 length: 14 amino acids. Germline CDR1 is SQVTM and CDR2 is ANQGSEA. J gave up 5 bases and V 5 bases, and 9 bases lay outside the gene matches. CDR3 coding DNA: TGCAGCGTTTTTGCTAGCGGGAGTTTGGACGAGCAGTACTTC. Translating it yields CSVFASGSLDEQYF.

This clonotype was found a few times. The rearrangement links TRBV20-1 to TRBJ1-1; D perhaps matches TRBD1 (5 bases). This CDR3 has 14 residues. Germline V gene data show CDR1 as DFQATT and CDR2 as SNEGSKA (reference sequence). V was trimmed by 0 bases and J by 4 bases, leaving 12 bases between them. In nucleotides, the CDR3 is TGCAGTGCTAGAGATTTAGGGGAGACCACTGAAGCTTTCTTT. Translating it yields CSARDLGETTEAFF.

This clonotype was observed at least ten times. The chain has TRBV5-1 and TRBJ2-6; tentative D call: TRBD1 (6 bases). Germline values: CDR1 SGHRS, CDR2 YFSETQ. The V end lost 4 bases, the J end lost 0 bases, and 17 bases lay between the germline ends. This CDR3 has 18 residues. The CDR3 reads CASSKPGHINSGANVLTF. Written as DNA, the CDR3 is TGCGCCAGCAGCAAACCGGGACATATAAACTCTGGGGCCAACGTCCTGACTTTC.

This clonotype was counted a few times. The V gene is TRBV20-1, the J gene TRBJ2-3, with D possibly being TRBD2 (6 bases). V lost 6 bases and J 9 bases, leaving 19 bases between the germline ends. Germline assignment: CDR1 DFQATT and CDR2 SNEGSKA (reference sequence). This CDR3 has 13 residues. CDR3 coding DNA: TGCAGTGCGAGGACCATATCGGGAGTGACGCAGTATTTT. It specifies CSARTISGVTQYF.

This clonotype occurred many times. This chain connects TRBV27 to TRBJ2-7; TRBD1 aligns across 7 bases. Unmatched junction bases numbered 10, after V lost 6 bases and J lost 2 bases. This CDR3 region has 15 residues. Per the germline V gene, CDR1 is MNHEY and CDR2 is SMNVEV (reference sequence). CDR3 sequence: CASSESGQEPYEQYF. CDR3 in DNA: TGTGCCAGCAGCGAATCCGGACAGGAACCCTACGAGCAGTACTTC.

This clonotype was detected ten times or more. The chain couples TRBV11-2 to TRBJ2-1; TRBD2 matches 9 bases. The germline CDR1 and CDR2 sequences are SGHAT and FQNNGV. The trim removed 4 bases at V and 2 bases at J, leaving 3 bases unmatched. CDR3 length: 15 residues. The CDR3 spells CASSSEREAYNEQFF. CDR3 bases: TGTGCCAGCAGCTCCGAGCGGGAGGCCTACAATGAGCAGTTCTTC.

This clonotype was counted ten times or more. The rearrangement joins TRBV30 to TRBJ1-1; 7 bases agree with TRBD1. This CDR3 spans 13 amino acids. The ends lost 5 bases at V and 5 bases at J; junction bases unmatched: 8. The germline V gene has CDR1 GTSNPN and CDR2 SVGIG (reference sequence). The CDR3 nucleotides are TGTGCCTGGCAAACAGGGGCGGCGACTGAAGCTTTCTTT. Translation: CAWQTGAATEAFF.

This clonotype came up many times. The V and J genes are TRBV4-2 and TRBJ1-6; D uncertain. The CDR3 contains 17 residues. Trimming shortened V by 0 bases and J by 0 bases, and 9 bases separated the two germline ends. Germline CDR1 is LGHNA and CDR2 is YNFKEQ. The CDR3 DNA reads TGTGCCAGCAGCCAAGATTTGGCCAGCTCCTATAATTCACCCCTCCACTTT. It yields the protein CASSQDLASSYNSPLHF.